Shown below are 18 T cell receptor beta chains from a single sample sequenced in a study of long-term antiretroviral therapy in people with HIV. Version v3.0 of the immunoSEQ assay was performed at survey level. TCRdb's copy holds only in-frame clones and misses some; the assay was immunoSEQ multiplex PCR. The sample holds 35,000 or so clones, 85% to 95% seen once. Specimen: unsorted PBMCs, collected 4.1 years after starting antiretroviral therapy. These receptors were obtained from a woman aged 45-65 years with HIV.

In this sample, this clone is medium-sized. The chain is built from TRBV9 and TRBJ2-7; no reliable D call. The length of the CDR3 is 13 residues. Germline CDR1 reads SGDLS; CDR2 reads YYNGEE. Trimming stripped 3 bases from V and 5 bases from J, with 12 bases between. CDR3: CASSEDGLDEQYF. DNA of the CDR3: TGTGCCAGCAGCGAAGACGGTCTTGACGAGCAGTACTTC.

V gene TRBV5-1 combines with J gene TRBJ1-1; D not certain. The V end was cut by 0 bases, the J end by 6 bases, with 12 bases between. The length of the CDR3 is 14 residues. Germline V gene sequence: CDR1 SGHRS, CDR2 YFSETQ. The CDR3: CASSLEPGSAEAFF. The CDR3 DNA reads as TGCGCCAGCAGCTTGGAGCCGGGGAGCGCTGAAGCTTTCTTT.

CDR3 amino acids: CASSAQAPGADTQYF. Here the CDR3 DNA reads TGTGCCAGCAGCGCCCAAGCTCCCGGGGCAGATACGCAGTATTTT. The chain is built from TRBV9 and TRBJ2-3; D may be TRBD2 (5 bases). Deletions cut 3 bases from V and 4 bases from J, with 15 bases between. This CDR3 has 15 amino acids. The V gene's germline CDR1 is SGDLS and CDR2 YYNGEE.

J is TRBJ1-1 and V is TRBV5-4, with D possibly matching TRBD1 (6 bases). This CDR3 has 14 amino acids. CDR1 and CDR2 from the germline V gene are SGHNT and YYREEE (reference sequence). The germline V and J ends were trimmed by 1 base and 5 bases, with 12 bases remaining between them. CDR3 sequence reads: CASSLPGADTEAFF. The CDR3 DNA sequence: TGTGCCAGCAGCTTGCCGGGGGCGGATACTGAAGCTTTCTTT.

The CDR3 sequence: CASSPPLAGVETQYF. The DNA of the CDR3 is TGCGCCAGCAGCCCCCCACTAGCGGGGGTTGAGACCCAGTACTTC. This chain links TRBV4-1 with TRBJ2-5, with TRBD2 identical over 11 bases. Germline assignment: CDR1 MGHRA and CDR2 YSYEKL. The trim removed 4 bases at V and 5 bases at J, leaving 6 bases unmatched. This CDR3 is 15 amino acids long.

The genes are TRBV6-6 and TRBJ1-6, with D possibly TRBD1 on 6 matching bases. The CDR3 runs 15 residues. Germline V gives CDR1 MNHNY, CDR2 SVGAGI (reference sequence). The V end was cut by 8 bases, the J end by 8 bases, with 19 bases between. In DNA, the CDR3 is TGTGCCAGCCGAGGGATCGGGGGACATGATTCACCCCTCCACTTT. It encodes CASRGIGGHDSPLHF.

The chain links TRBV30 to TRBJ1-1, with TRBD1 matching over 7 bases. CDR1 is GTSNPN, CDR2 SVGIG, per germline (reference sequence). With 3 bases clipped from V and 3 bases from J, the junction kept 4 bases outside the gene matches. This CDR3 comprises 13 residues. The CDR3 sequence: CAWRPDRDTEAFF. CDR3 nucleotide sequence: TGTGCCTGGAGGCCCGACAGGGACACTGAAGCTTTCTTT.

CDR3 in DNA: TGTGCCAGCAGCAAAGTCCCCAGGGACATGAACACTGAAGCTTTCTTT. The encoded protein is CASSKVPRDMNTEAFF. The J gene is TRBJ1-1, the V gene TRBV21-1; no DNA check was done on the table's D call, TRBD1. TRBV21-1 is flagged as a pseudogene. This CDR3 has 16 residues.

Of note for this clone: At one end, the junction sequence differs from germline, possibly due to a read error. The V call is TRBV7-7, the J call TRBJ2-2; D may correspond to TRBD1 or TRBD2 (6 bases each). Germline CDR1 is SSHAT and CDR2 is FNYEAQ (reference sequence). CDR3 size: 15 residues. The CDR3 reads CASSLKGGNTGELFF. Written as DNA, the CDR3 is TGTGCTAGCAGCTTAAAGGGGGGAAACACCGGGGAGCTGTTTTTT.

The DNA for the CDR3 is TGTGCCAGTGGAACCGGGACAGGGAACACCGGGGAGCTGTTTTTT. Amino acid sequence: CASGTGTGNTGELFF. This chain links TRBV19 with TRBJ2-2; 8 bases are a match to TRBD1. Germline V lookup: CDR1 LNHDA, CDR2 SQIVND (reference sequence). The CDR3 is 15 residues long. V gave up 8 bases and J gave up 1 base; unmatched junction bases: 6.

The rearrangement joins TRBV5-4 to TRBJ1-5; 10 positions match TRBD1. The CDR3 runs to 15 residues. With V trimmed by 0 bases and J by 7 bases, 4 bases remained unmatched. Germline V CDR1 and CDR2: SGHNT, YYREEE (reference sequence). As DNA, the CDR3 is TGTGCCAGCAGCTTGGGGACAGGGGGTTCGCAGCCCCAGCATTTT. As protein: CASSLGTGGSQPQHF.

The CDR3 loop reads CAWSVQGYETQYF. Written as DNA, the CDR3 is TGTGCCTGGAGTGTACAGGGTTATGAGACCCAGTACTTC. The chain combines TRBV30 with TRBJ2-5; a weak D match, TRBD1 (6 bases). The germline V gene encodes CDR1 GTSNPN and CDR2 SVGIG (reference sequence). The V gene lost 0 bases and the J gene lost 5 bases, with 10 bases spanning the gap. The CDR3 covers 13 residues.

The CDR3, as DNA: TGTGCCAGCTGTTCCGGGACAGCAAATTCACCCCTCCACTTT. The encoded protein is CASCSGTANSPLHF. The genes are TRBV5-5 and TRBJ1-6; TRBD1 agrees at 7 bases. The CDR3 totals 14 residues. In germline, CDR1 is SGHKS, CDR2 YYEKEE (reference sequence). V shed 7 bases, J shed 7 bases, and the junction held 8 bases outside the gene matches.

In this sample, this clone turned up a few times. The chain recombines TRBV7-2 with TRBJ2-7; no clear D. V lost 3 bases and J lost 7, with 10 bases in between. The CDR3 runs to 12 residues. Germline CDR1 and CDR2: SGHTA and FQGNSA. This chain's CDR3 is CASSLDSREQYF. Written as DNA, the CDR3 is TGTGCCAGCAGCTTGGATAGTAGGGAGCAGTACTTC. Full variable domain (outside the CDR3, taken from reference TRBV7-2 and TRBJ2-7): GAGVSQSPSNKVTEKGKDVELRCDPISGHTALYWYRQSLGQGLEFLIYFQGNSAPDKSGLPSDRFSAERTGGSVSTLTIQRTQQEDSAVYLCASSLDSREQYFGPGTRLTVT.

The chain recombines TRBV5-4 with TRBJ1-2; unclear D gene. The germline gives CDR1 SGHNT, CDR2 YYREEE (reference sequence). The CDR3 totals 13 residues. V dropped 4 bases and J dropped 5 bases, with 12 bases sitting between them. The CDR3 region has the DNA TGTGCCAGCAGCCCCGGACTCCCTTATGGCTACACCTTC. It is translated as CASSPGLPYGYTF. The full variable domain, in which reference TRBV5-4 and TRBJ1-2 provide the parts outside the CDR3, is ETGVTQSPTHLIKTRGQQVTLRCSSQSGHNTVSWYQQALGQGPQFIFQYYREEENGRGNFPPRFSGLQFPNYSSELNVNALELDDSALYLCASSPGLPYGYTFGSGTRLTVV.

The chain carries TRBV14 and TRBJ1-2; no reliable D call. Between the trimmed V and J ends, which lost 0 bases and 8 bases, there was a span of 10 bases. Germline V gene lookup returns CDR1 SGHDN and CDR2 FVKESK. This CDR3 region has 13 residues. CDR3 loop: CASSQDMLRGYTF. DNA of the CDR3: TGTGCCAGCAGCCAAGATATGTTGCGGGGCTACACCTTC. Drawing the rest from reference TRBV14 and TRBJ1-2, the complete variable domain is EAGVTQFPSHSVIEKGQTVTLRCDPISGHDNLYWYRRVMGKEIKFLLHFVKESKQDESGMPNNRFLAERTGGTYSTLKVQPAELEDSGVYFCASSQDMLRGYTFGSGTRLTVV.

DNA of the CDR3: TGTGCCAGCAGTGAAGCGCAGGGCAGCTATGGCTACACCTTC. It is translated as CASSEAQGSYGYTF. The chain recombines TRBV2 with TRBJ1-2; perhaps TRBD1 as D (5 bases). The length of the CDR3 is 14 residues. Germline CDR1 reads SNHLY; CDR2 reads FYNNEI. The V gene lost 0 bases and the J gene lost 4 bases, with 9 bases spanning the gap.

V is TRBV5-1 and J is TRBJ2-5; 7 bases match TRBD1. Germline CDR1 SGHRS, CDR2 YFSETQ. The CDR3 covers 14 residues. The J segment lost 7 bases and the V segment lost 5 bases, leaving 11 bases of the junction unmatched. The CDR3 DNA reads as TGCGCCAGCAGTTCTAAGACAGGGCTTGCGACCCAGTACTTC. Translated: CASSSKTGLATQYF.